This T cell receptor beta chain was sequenced for a study of blood T cell repertoires in COVID-19 (dated by TCRdb to the early 2020s). In the study overall: Samples covering the acute and convalescent phases of COVID-19 were provided by collaborators in the United States, Italy and Spain. The prospective study material was composed of cDNA or gDNA derived from T cells, B-cell-depleted T cells, or PBMCs. A de-identified subject ID, COVID-19 status, age in years and sex were almost always included in the sample metadata. The samples were drawn from two sources: the first 160 participants of the ongoing ImmuneRACE study, and about 1,300 subjects contributed by 6 global collaborators. HLA class I and class II types, where available, came from metadata supplied by the sample provider rather than from assay-based typing. The repertoires were released in a freely available public database intended as a resource for research on the immune response to SARS-CoV-2. Subjects who had been exposed to COVID-19, were actively infected with it, or had recovered from it provided the deeply sampled blood TCRbeta repertoires that made up the dataset.

Each collaborating institution followed its own protocols to collect whole blood in K2EDTA tubes. For TCRbeta analysis, collaborators shipped samples in one of three forms: frozen whole blood, isolated PBMCs, or DNA extracted from either of those sample types. The immunoSEQ Assay, a bias-controlled multiplex PCR, was used to amplify TCRbeta CDR3 regions from genomic DNA. In the authors' own workflow: The number of nucleated cells in each sample was estimated by amplification of reference gene primers within the assay. To quantify the absolute abundance of each unique TCRbeta CDR3 rearrangement, sequence reads were collapsed and filtered. For each sample, productive Simpson clonality was calculated as the square root of Simpson's diversity index over productive rearrangements. Drawn from immuneACCESS, this table holds only the in-frame rearrangements with V and J called that TCRdb kept. Clones are partly lost; checked studies trace under half to an unresolved V gene and leave the rest unexplained. The V and J calls and clone size were taken over from that table, and D and trimming were inferred from the DNA. The sample table contains about 52,000 clones; only one count was recorded for 89% of them. Around 10% of the sample is held by the ten biggest clonotypes.

Broad study findings and their caveats: How much clinical and demographic metadata was included differed by source and by participant, and the metadata was provided uncurated.

As concerns this clone: No antigen is known for it. No much larger clone exists at a distance of one base, and base qualities are not known.

The TCR originated in a man older than 75 with active or convalescent COVID-19. The sequencing input was peripheral blood.

The CDR3 protein: CASRTGSYGYTF. The DNA sequence reads TGTGCCAGCAGAACCGGGAGCTATGGCTACACCTTC. The rearranged segments are TRBV19 and TRBJ1-2, with the D gene not confidently named. Taken from the germline V gene (reference sequence), the CDR1 and CDR2 loops are LNHDA and SQIVND. V loses 9 bases of germline sequence and J loses 4 bases, and the interval between the two ends is 12 bases. Counted from cysteine to phenylalanine, this CDR3 has 12 amino acids. Solely the CDR3 DNA is kept, with 36 bases framed from the first base.